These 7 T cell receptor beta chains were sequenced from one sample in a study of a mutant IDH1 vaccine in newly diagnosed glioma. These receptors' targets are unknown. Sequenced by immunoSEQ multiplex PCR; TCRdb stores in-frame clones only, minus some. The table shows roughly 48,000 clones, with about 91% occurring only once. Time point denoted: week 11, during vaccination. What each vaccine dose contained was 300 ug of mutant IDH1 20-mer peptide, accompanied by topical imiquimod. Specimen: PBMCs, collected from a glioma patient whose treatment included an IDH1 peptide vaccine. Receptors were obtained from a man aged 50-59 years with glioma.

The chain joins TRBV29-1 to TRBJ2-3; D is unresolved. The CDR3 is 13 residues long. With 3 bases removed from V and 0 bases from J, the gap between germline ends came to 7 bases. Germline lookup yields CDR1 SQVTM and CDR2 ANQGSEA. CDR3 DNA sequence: TGCAGCGTTGAGGGCAGTAGCACAGATACGCAGTATTTT. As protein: CSVEGSSTDTQYF.

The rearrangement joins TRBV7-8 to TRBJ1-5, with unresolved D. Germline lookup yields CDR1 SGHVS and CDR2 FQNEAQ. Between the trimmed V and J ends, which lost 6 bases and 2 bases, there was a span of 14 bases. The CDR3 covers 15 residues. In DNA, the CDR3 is TGTGCCAGCAGTTTAACCGGGCTAGGCAATCAGCCCCAGCATTTT. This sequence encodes CASSLTGLGNQPQHF.

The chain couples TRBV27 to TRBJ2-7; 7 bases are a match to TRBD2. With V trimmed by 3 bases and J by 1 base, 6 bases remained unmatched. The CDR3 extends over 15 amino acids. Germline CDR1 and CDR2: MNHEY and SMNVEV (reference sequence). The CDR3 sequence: CASSLIPGGSYEQYF. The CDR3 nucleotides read TGTGCCAGCAGTTTGATCCCGGGAGGTTCCTACGAGCAGTACTTC.

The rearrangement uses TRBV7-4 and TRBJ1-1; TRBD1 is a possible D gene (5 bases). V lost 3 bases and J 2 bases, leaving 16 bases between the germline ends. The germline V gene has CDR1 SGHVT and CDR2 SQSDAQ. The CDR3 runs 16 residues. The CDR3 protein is CASSFLLSQGNTEAFF. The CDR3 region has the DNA TGTGCCAGCAGCTTCCTCCTCTCTCAGGGTAACACTGAAGCTTTCTTT.

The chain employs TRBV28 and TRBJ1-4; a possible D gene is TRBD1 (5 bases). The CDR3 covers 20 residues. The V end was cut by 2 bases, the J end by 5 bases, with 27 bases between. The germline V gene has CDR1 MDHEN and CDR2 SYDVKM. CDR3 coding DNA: TGTGCCAGCAGTTTAGGCTTTGGGGCAGGGAGGGATCTAGTCAATGAAAAACTGTTTTTT. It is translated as CASSLGFGAGRDLVNEKLFF.

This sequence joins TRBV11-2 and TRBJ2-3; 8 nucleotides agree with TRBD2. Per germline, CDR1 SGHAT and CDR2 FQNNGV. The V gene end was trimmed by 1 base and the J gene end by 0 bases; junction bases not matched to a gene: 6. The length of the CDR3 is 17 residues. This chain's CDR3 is CASSLAAIAGSTDTQYF. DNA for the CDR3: TGTGCCAGCAGCTTAGCCGCAATAGCGGGGAGCACAGATACGCAGTATTTT. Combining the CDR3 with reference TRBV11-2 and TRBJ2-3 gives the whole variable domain EAGVAQSPRYKIIEKRQSVAFWCNPISGHATLYWYQQILGQGPKLLIQFQNNGVVDDSQLPKDRFSAERLKGVDSTLKIQPAKLEDSAVYLCASSLAAIAGSTDTQYFGPGTRLTVL.

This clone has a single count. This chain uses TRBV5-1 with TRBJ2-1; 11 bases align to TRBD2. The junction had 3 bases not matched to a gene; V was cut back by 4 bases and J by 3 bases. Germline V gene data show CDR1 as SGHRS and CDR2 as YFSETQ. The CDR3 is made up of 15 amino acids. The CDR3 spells CASSPGTSGYNEQFF. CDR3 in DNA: TGCGCCAGCAGCCCGGGGACTAGCGGCTACAATGAGCAGTTCTTC.